This T cell receptor beta chain was recovered during a study of cytomegalovirus exposure and HLA in healthy donors. Study outcomes and limitations: Researchers reported in a later analysis that a missense DCLRE1C variant was tied to TCR beta V- and J-gene trimming. By a later analysis, the bulk of CMV-associated TCR beta chains appeared HLA-restricted. Rarity marked most TCR sequences, yet some public TCRs occurred in many donors.

Germline assignment: CDR1 MNHEY and CDR2 SVGAGI. This CDR3 is 14 amino acids long. Trimming pared 6 bases from V and 1 base from J, leaving 12 bases between. With 60 Vbeta and 13 Jbeta primers, the PCR was carried out. The repertoire was sequenced with immunoSEQ multiplex PCR; TCRdb's copy has only in-frame clones and lacks some. The sample yields roughly 150,000 clones, over 60% seen once. A remark on this clone: The antigen is undetermined.

V is TRBV6-5 and J is TRBJ1-2; D not certain. Sequenced sample: PBMCs. The clonotype was recovered from a young woman in good health and CMV-seropositive. For the CDR3, the DNA is TGTGCCAGCAGAAGACATCAGAATAACTATGGCTACACCTTC. Its protein is CASRRHQNNYGYTF.